The 24 T cell receptor beta chains reported below all come from one sample, sequenced in a study of blood T cell repertoires in COVID-19. The data were produced by immunoSEQ multiplex PCR, yet TCRdb's version contains in-frame clones alone and is incomplete. The table lists around 95,000 clones, around 85% of them singletons, with about 13% in the top ten. Sequenced material: peripheral blood. These receptor sequences come from a human donor in a cohort sampled during active COVID-19.

This clone appeared a single time. The chain combines TRBV2 with TRBJ1-2, with D perhaps TRBD1 (5 bases). V dropped 2 bases and J dropped 5 bases, with 6 bases sitting between them. The CDR3 runs to 12 residues. Germline V lookup: CDR1 SNHLY, CDR2 FYNNEI. The CDR3 region is CASSESGYGYTF. CDR3 bases: TGTGCCAGCAGTGAATCAGGGTATGGCTACACCTTC.

The rearrangement uses TRBV10-3 and TRBJ2-1; 10 nucleotides agree with TRBD2. CDR3 length equals 14 residues. V lost 10 bases to trimming and J lost 8 bases; unmatched junction nucleotides: 11. Germline values: CDR1 ENHRY, CDR2 SYGVKD. CDR3 sequence: CATGGTSGKDEQFF. The CDR3 nucleotides read TGTGCCACAGGGGGAACTAGCGGGAAGGATGAGCAGTTCTTC.

The rearrangement links TRBV6-6 to TRBJ2-3; the D is unclear. This CDR3 is built from 14 residues. Trimming removed 7 bases from V and 2 bases from J, with 13 bases in between. Germline V gene lookup returns CDR1 MNHNY and CDR2 SVGAGI (reference sequence). CDR3 DNA: TGTGCCAGCAAAGACACCCTATTCACAGATACGCAGTATTTT. It encodes CASKDTLFTDTQYF.

The rearrangement links TRBV18 to TRBJ2-3; 7 positions agree with TRBD1. CDR1 is KGHSH and CDR2 is LQKENI in the germline V gene. With V trimmed by 1 base and J by 0 bases, 4 bases remained unmatched. The CDR3 covers 16 residues. CDR3 sequence: CASSPLGGSSTDTQYF. In DNA form, the CDR3 reads TGTGCCAGCTCACCACTAGGGGGCTCAAGCACAGATACGCAGTATTTT. Full variable domain (remainder filled in from reference TRBV18 and TRBJ2-3): NAGVMQNPRHLVRRRGQEARLRCSPMKGHSHVYWYRQLPEEGLKFMVYLQKENIIDESGMPKERFSAEFPKEGPSILRIQQVVRGDSAAYFCASSPLGGSSTDTQYFGPGTRLTVL.

This chain joins TRBV3-1 (or the pseudogene TRBV3-2) and TRBJ2-2; 9 bases line up with TRBD1. J lost 3 bases, V lost 7 bases, and 6 bases had no gene match. Germline V lookup: CDR1 LGHDT, CDR2 YNNKEL (reference sequence). The CDR3 extends over 15 amino acids. The CDR3, as DNA: TGTGCCAGCACCAGGACAGGGGTCGACACCGGGGAGCTGTTTTTT. Protein product: CASTRTGVDTGELFF.

The chain carries TRBV29-1 and TRBJ2-3, with TRBD2 matching 10 bases. The CDR3 covers 14 residues. The germline V gene encodes CDR1 SQVTM and CDR2 ANQGSEA. V lost 7 bases, J lost 3 bases, and 7 bases stayed unmatched. The CDR3 region is CSGGGTSVTDTQYF. For the CDR3, the DNA is TGCAGCGGCGGGGGGACTAGCGTAACAGATACGCAGTATTTT.

The chain carries TRBV4-1 and TRBJ2-2; 8 nucleotides line up with TRBD1. This CDR3 spans 15 amino acids. J lost 5 bases, V lost 0 bases, and 2 bases had no gene match. The V gene's germline CDR1 is MGHRA and CDR2 YSYEKL. The CDR3 protein is CASSQDRGRTGELFF. The CDR3 DNA reads as TGCGCCAGCAGCCAAGACAGGGGGCGGACCGGGGAGCTGTTTTTT.

As to this clone: Other DNA sequences in this sample translate to the same CDR3. The J gene is TRBJ2-5, the V gene TRBV19, with 8 bases lining up with TRBD2. The CDR3 has 14 residues. The V gene end was trimmed by 5 bases and the J gene end by 5 bases; junction bases not matched to a gene: 7. Per the germline V gene, CDR1 is LNHDA and CDR2 is SQIVND (reference sequence). The CDR3 DNA reads as TGTGCCAGTAGTCCCACGGGGGGGGTTGAGACCCAGTACTTC. The encoded protein is CASSPTGGVETQYF.

This clone came up once. This rearrangement joins TRBV6-5 to TRBJ1-1; 7 bases match TRBD1. V shed 6 bases, J shed 4 bases, and the junction held 5 bases outside the gene matches. The V gene's germline CDR1 is MNHEY and CDR2 SVGAGI. The CDR3 extends over 13 amino acids. The CDR3 region is CASRDRSSTEAFF. Here the CDR3 DNA reads TGTGCCAGCAGGGACAGGAGTTCCACTGAAGCTTTCTTT.

V and J are TRBV6-5 and TRBJ1-2; D unresolved. With 7 bases removed from V and 6 bases from J, the gap between germline ends came to 21 bases. Germline CDR1 and CDR2: MNHEY and SVGAGI. CDR3 length: 15 residues. The chain's CDR3 is CASNPVEKSGDGYTF. The CDR3 DNA reads as TGTGCCAGCAACCCCGTAGAAAAATCGGGAGATGGCTACACCTTC.

CDR3 DNA: TGTGCCAGCAGCCAAGAGGACTCCCGGGGGTCCCAGCATTTT. It translates to CASSQEDSRGSQHF. The chain joins TRBV14 to TRBJ1-5, with D perhaps matching TRBD1 (5 bases). Trimming removed 0 bases from V and 11 bases from J, with 14 bases in between. Germline CDR1 SGHDN, CDR2 FVKESK. The CDR3 is made up of 14 amino acids.

The V gene is TRBV2, the J gene TRBJ1-5, with D unresolved. The germline gives CDR1 SNHLY, CDR2 FYNNEI. Trimming took 6 bases from V and 4 from J, leaving 10 bases between them. This CDR3 comprises 13 residues. CDR3 DNA: TGTGCCAGCAGGGATGCAGCGAATCAGCCCCAGCATTTT. Amino acid sequence: CASRDAANQPQHF.

V and J are TRBV3-1 (or the pseudogene TRBV3-2) and TRBJ2-7; 7 bases fit TRBD2. V lost 4 bases, J lost 3 bases, and 12 bases stayed unmatched. CDR3 length: 16 residues. Germline CDR1 reads LGHDT; CDR2 reads YNNKEL (reference sequence). The CDR3 spells CASSPSDAREDYEQYF. CDR3 DNA: TGTGCCAGCAGCCCATCGGACGCCCGGGAGGACTACGAGCAGTACTTC.

This clone was picked up a small number of times. The chain's CDR3 is CASNPQDRVNYGYTF. DNA for the CDR3: TGTGCCAGTAACCCGCAGGACAGGGTAAACTATGGCTACACCTTC. The chain links TRBV19 to TRBJ1-2; 8 nucleotides align to TRBD1. The CDR3 runs to 15 residues. The germline CDR1 and CDR2 sequences are LNHDA and SQIVND (reference sequence). V lost 7 bases and J lost 2; bases outside the gene matches: 9.

This chain uses TRBV4-1 with TRBJ2-6; 7 bases map to TRBD2. V dropped 3 bases and J dropped 0; count of bases not matched to a gene: 11. This CDR3 comprises 19 residues. The germline V gene has CDR1 MGHRA and CDR2 YSYEKL. The CDR3 coding sequence is TGCGCCAGCAGCCACCCCCCGGAGCGGGGCCTCTCTGGGGCCAACGTCCTGACTTTC. It translates to CASSHPPERGLSGANVLTF.

The chain has TRBV5-1 and TRBJ2-5; the match to TRBD2 covers 7 bases. With V trimmed by 3 bases and J by 3 bases, 5 bases remained unmatched. The CDR3 contains 14 residues. Per germline, CDR1 SGHRS and CDR2 YFSETQ. CDR3 sequence reads: CASSSTSVKETQYF. Here the CDR3 DNA reads TGCGCCAGCAGCTCCACTAGCGTTAAAGAGACCCAGTACTTC. Based on the CDR3 plus reference TRBV5-1 and TRBJ2-5, the full variable domain is KAGVTQTPRYLIKTRGQQVTLSCSPISGHRSVSWYQQTPGQGLQFLFEYFSETQRNKGNFPGRFSGRQFSNSRSEMNVSTLELGDSALYLCASSSTSVKETQYFGPGTRLLVL.

The rearrangement links TRBV27 to TRBJ2-7; 11 bases fit TRBD1. The CDR3 loop spans 16 amino acids. Germline trimming cut 5 bases from V and 3 bases from J; bases unmatched to any gene: 9. Germline assignment: CDR1 MNHEY and CDR2 SMNVEV (reference sequence). Written as DNA, the CDR3 is TGTGCCAGCAGTCAAAAGGCCGGGACAGGGGGCTACGAGCAGTACTTC. Its translation: CASSQKAGTGGYEQYF.

The chain links TRBV6-2 or TRBV6-3 to TRBJ2-3; 7 nucleotides line up with TRBD2. Germline trimming cut 0 bases from V and 4 bases from J; bases unmatched to any gene: 10. Germline V CDR1 and CDR2: MNHEY, SVGEGT. The CDR3 extends over 17 amino acids. The CDR3 DNA sequence: TGTGCCAGCAGTTACTCTCCCCGCGCGGGAGAATCAGATACGCAGTATTTT. Translating gives CASSYSPRAGESDTQYF.

This chain joins TRBV4-3 and TRBJ2-3; D not resolved. Between the trimmed V and J ends, which lost 4 bases and 4 bases, there was a span of 9 bases. The length of the CDR3 is 13 residues. Germline CDR1 reads LGHNA; CDR2 reads YSLEER. The CDR3 loop is CASSRLPPDTQYF. Here the CDR3 DNA reads TGCGCCAGCAGCCGGCTCCCCCCAGATACGCAGTATTTT.

V usage is TRBV11-3 and J usage is TRBJ2-2, with 8 bases that match TRBD1. Germline values: CDR1 SGHNT, CDR2 YENEEA. This CDR3 region has 15 residues. V shed 5 bases, J shed 7 bases, and the junction held 9 bases outside the gene matches. The CDR3 protein is CASSPDQGAGGELFF. The CDR3 DNA sequence: TGTGCCAGCAGCCCAGATCAGGGGGCCGGCGGGGAGCTGTTTTTT.

This chain links TRBV6-2 or TRBV6-3 with TRBJ2-3; the match to TRBD2 covers 13 bases. Germline CDR1 MNHEY, CDR2 SVGEGT. Germline trimming cut 2 bases from V and 11 bases from J; bases unmatched to any gene: 13. The CDR3 spans 17 residues. CDR3 sequence reads: CASSYGTSGVRHQKQYF. The CDR3 nucleotides are TGTGCCAGCAGTTACGGGACTAGCGGGGTCCGACACCAAAAGCAGTATTTT.

V gene TRBV4-1 combines with J gene TRBJ2-7; 7 positions match TRBD1. In germline, CDR1 is MGHRA, CDR2 YSYEKL. This CDR3 is 15 amino acids long. V lost 1 base to trimming and J lost 3 bases; unmatched junction nucleotides: 6. The CDR3 nucleotides read TGCGCCAGCAGCCAAGTCCCAGGGGGTAACTACGAGCAGTACTTC. Encoded protein: CASSQVPGGNYEQYF.

This clone was counted once. This chain joins TRBV7-8 and TRBJ1-1; possible D gene TRBD1, 5 bases. This CDR3 is 16 amino acids long. Germline V gene sequence: CDR1 SGHVS, CDR2 FQNEAQ. Trimming pared 0 bases from V and 6 bases from J, leaving 17 bases between. The CDR3 nucleotides read TGTGCCAGCAGCTTAGCGCGCATCGGCGGAGGGGCTGAAGCTTTCTTT. Its translation is CASSLARIGGGAEAFF.

The rearrangement uses TRBV5-6 and TRBJ2-7; the D gene is possibly TRBD1 (6 bases). The CDR3 runs 14 residues. Germline lookup yields CDR1 SGHDT and CDR2 YYEEEE. The V end lost 4 bases, the J end lost 3 bases, and 14 bases lay between the germline ends. CDR3 amino acids: CASSLGQMGYEQYF. For the CDR3, the DNA is TGTGCCAGCAGCCTCGGACAGATGGGCTACGAGCAGTACTTC.